These 10 T cell receptor beta chains were all obtained from the same sample, sequenced in a study of shared clonotypes between healthy human individuals. Method: immunoSEQ multiplex PCR; TCRdb's copy keeps in-frame clones and lacks some. This sample yields about 2.3 million clones, of which more than 80% are seen a single time; about 0.39% belongs to the top ten. The sample consisted of naive CD4+ T cells from PBMCs. Subset: CD45RA+ positively selected. The receptors derive from a man in his late teens or twenties in good health. Some clones in this sample may be carry-over from other donors' samples.

Comments on this clone: This sample includes further DNA sequences coding for the same CDR3. The J gene is TRBJ2-5, the V gene TRBV5-6; 8 nucleotides line up with TRBD1. The CDR3 is 13 residues long. Unmatched junction bases numbered 2, after V lost 2 bases and J lost 5 bases. The germline V gene has CDR1 SGHDT and CDR2 YYEEEE. This CDR3 is CASSLGQGETQYF. DNA for the CDR3: TGTGCCAGCAGCTTAGGACAGGGCGAGACCCAGTACTTC.

Remarks on this clone: The sample has other DNA sequences that encode this CDR3 too. This sequence joins TRBV28 and TRBJ2-7, with D unclear. The V end lost 3 bases, the J end lost 1 base, and 7 bases lay between the germline ends. The CDR3 is made up of 13 amino acids. The V gene's germline CDR1 is MDHEN and CDR2 SYDVKM. The CDR3 reads CASSLAGSYEQYF. In DNA, the CDR3 is TGTGCCAGCAGTTTGGCTGGATCCTACGAGCAGTACTTC.

The gene calls are TRBV5-1 and TRBJ1-4; D may be TRBD1 (5 bases). Germline V gives CDR1 SGHRS, CDR2 YFSETQ. Between the trimmed V and J ends, which lost 5 bases and 5 bases, there was a span of 13 bases. CDR3 length: 14 residues. CDR3 in amino acids: CASSSPGRNEKLFF. CDR3 bases: TGCGCCAGCAGTTCTCCAGGGAGAAATGAAAAACTGTTTTTT. Full variable domain (missing parts from reference TRBV5-1 and TRBJ1-4): KAGVTQTPRYLIKTRGQQVTLSCSPISGHRSVSWYQQTPGQGLQFLFEYFSETQRNKGNFPGRFSGRQFSNSRSEMNVSTLELGDSALYLCASSSPGRNEKLFFGSGTQLSVL.

In its sample, this clone was seen once. CDR3: CASSFRTPGLPLWGQFF. The CDR3 DNA sequence: TGTGCCAGCAGCTTCCGGACGCCGGGACTACCACTTTGGGGGCAGTTCTTC. V is TRBV7-2 and J is TRBJ2-1, with 7 bases fitting TRBD2. The CDR3 has 17 residues. V shed 3 bases, J shed 12 bases, and the junction held 20 bases outside the gene matches. Germline V gene sequence: CDR1 SGHTA, CDR2 FQGNSA.

The rearrangement uses TRBV29-1 and TRBJ2-5; 10 bases match TRBD1. This CDR3 is built from 14 residues. J was trimmed by 4 bases and V by 5 bases; bases with no gene match: 7. From germline, CDR1 is SQVTM and CDR2 ANQGSEA. Here the CDR3 reads CSVRRGQGLETQYF. The CDR3 DNA sequence: TGCAGCGTTAGGCGGGGACAGGGGTTAGAGACCCAGTACTTC. The full variable domain, completed using reference TRBV29-1 and TRBJ2-5, is SAVISQKPSRDICQRGTSLTIQCQVDSQVTMMFWYRQQPGQSLTLIATANQGSEATYESGFVIDKFPISRPNLTFSTLTVSNMSPEDSSIYLCSVRRGQGLETQYFGPGTRLLVL.

The chain has TRBV7-3 and TRBJ1-6, with a tentative D call TRBD1 (5 bases). Germline V lookup: CDR1 SGHTA, CDR2 FQGTGA. V was cut by 4 bases and J by 4 bases, with 8 bases left in between. The CDR3 loop spans 14 amino acids. DNA for the CDR3: TGTGCCAGCAGCTCGGGGCCGTATAATTCACCCCTCCACTTT. Protein: CASSSGPYNSPLHF.

The chain has TRBV6-1 and TRBJ1-1; D gene ambiguous. The CDR3 has 12 residues. CDR1 and CDR2 from the germline V gene are MNHNS and SASEGT. The germline V and J ends were trimmed by 0 bases and 11 bases, with 10 bases remaining between them. CDR3 loop: CASSEAGIVAFF. For the CDR3, the DNA is TGTGCCAGCAGTGAAGCGGGCATTGTGGCTTTCTTT.

CDR3 region: CASSEAAGTGLSYEQYF. CDR3 nucleotides: TGTGCCAGCAGTGAAGCGGCCGGGACAGGGCTCTCCTACGAGCAGTACTTC. The rearrangement joins TRBV6-1 to TRBJ2-7; 9 bases are shared with TRBD1. The ends lost 0 bases at V and 0 bases at J; junction bases unmatched: 6. Germline V gene data show CDR1 as MNHNS and CDR2 as SASEGT. This CDR3 has 17 residues.

The chain employs TRBV27 and TRBJ2-5; 12 bases map to TRBD2. Trimming removed 6 bases from V and 5 bases from J; junction bases left unmatched: 4. The CDR3 runs to 14 residues. Germline V CDR1 and CDR2: MNHEY, SMNVEV (reference sequence). CDR3 nucleotide sequence: TGTGCCAGCAGGGAAACTAGCGGGAGGGAGACCCAGTACTTC. Its protein product is CASRETSGRETQYF.

The chain employs TRBV4-2 and TRBJ1-5, with TRBD1 as a possible D gene (5 bases). Germline CDR1 is LGHNA and CDR2 is YNFKEQ. The CDR3 length is 15 residues. V was cut by 4 bases and J by 2 bases, with 12 bases left in between. The CDR3: CASSPLRGGNQPQHF. The CDR3 bases are TGTGCCAGCAGCCCTTTGAGGGGTGGCAATCAGCCCCAGCATTTT.